What follows are 13 T cell receptor beta chains derived from one specimen sequenced in a study of blood T cell repertoires in COVID-19. Data came from immunoSEQ multiplex PCR; TCRdb stores just in-frame clones and leaves some out. The data hold about 180,000 clones, with roughly 89% observed a single time. The sequenced sample consisted of PBMCs or T cells enriched from blood (not recorded which). The receptors come from a woman in her 40s with acute COVID-19.

This clone was recorded a few times. The chain uses TRBV18 and TRBJ2-7; no clear D gene. Germline V gives CDR1 KGHSH, CDR2 LQKENI. This CDR3 comprises 14 residues. The V and J ends lost 3 bases and 2 bases respectively, with 11 bases between them. CDR3 in DNA: TGTGCCAGCTCACCCCCGCAGTTCCCCTACGAGCAGTACTTC. It encodes CASSPPQFPYEQYF. The whole variable domain, remainder taken from reference TRBV18 and TRBJ2-7, is NAGVMQNPRHLVRRRGQEARLRCSPMKGHSHVYWYRQLPEEGLKFMVYLQKENIIDESGMPKERFSAEFPKEGPSILRIQQVVRGDSAAYFCASSPPQFPYEQYFGPGTRLTVT.

For the CDR3, the DNA is TGTGCCAGCAGTTTACTTATCGGACAGGGCTCAAATGAAAAACTGTTTTTT. It encodes CASSLLIGQGSNEKLFF. The chain uses TRBV28 and TRBJ1-4; 8 bases map to TRBD1. The V gene end was trimmed by 2 bases and the J gene end by 5 bases; junction bases not matched to a gene: 10. This CDR3 is built from 17 residues. Germline CDR1 MDHEN, CDR2 SYDVKM.

V and J are TRBV13 and TRBJ2-6; 9 bases line up with TRBD1. The V gene's germline CDR1 is PRHDT and CDR2 FYEKMQ (reference sequence). This CDR3 spans 19 amino acids. With V trimmed by 0 bases and J by 4 bases, 10 bases remained unmatched. The CDR3 nucleotides read TGTGCCAGCAGCTTAGGACAGGGGGCGCATCTAGCCGGGGCCAACGTCCTGACTTTC. Translating it yields CASSLGQGAHLAGANVLTF. Filled out from reference TRBV13 and TRBJ2-6, the complete variable domain reads AAGVIQSPRHLIKEKRETATLKCYPIPRHDTVYWYQQGPGQDPQFLISFYEKMQSDKGSIPDRFSAQQFSDYHSELNMSSLELGDSALYFCASSLGQGAHLAGANVLTFGAGSRLTVL.

The count of this clone is one. The chain uses TRBV19 and TRBJ1-6; 10 nucleotides agree with TRBD1. The germline V gene has CDR1 LNHDA and CDR2 SQIVND (reference sequence). V lost 2 bases, J lost 3 bases, and 4 bases stayed unmatched. This CDR3 comprises 17 residues. CDR3 coding DNA: TGTGCCAGTAGTATATTGACAGGGGGCGGCTATAATTCACCCCTCCACTTT. This codes for CASSILTGGGYNSPLHF.

The chain joins TRBV5-1 to TRBJ2-3, with D possibly TRBD2 on 7 matching bases. Trimming shortened V by 0 bases and J by 5 bases, and 13 bases separated the two germline ends. Germline V CDR1 and CDR2: SGHRS, YFSETQ. The CDR3 sequence is 15 residues long. In DNA form, the CDR3 reads TGCGCCAGCAGCTTGGACGGGGGGCAAGGAGATACGCAGTATTTT. Encoded protein: CASSLDGGQGDTQYF.

The CDR3 DNA is TGTGCCAGCGCTCTAGGGGGCAGGGCTCCAGCCAAAAACATTCAGTACTTC. Protein product: CASALGGRAPAKNIQYF. J is TRBJ2-4 and V is TRBV19, with TRBD1 matching over 7 bases. Trimming took 9 bases from V and 0 from J; bases not matched to a gene: 14. In germline, CDR1 is LNHDA, CDR2 SQIVND (reference sequence). This CDR3 region has 17 residues.

This chain connects TRBV28 to TRBJ2-7, with 9 bases matching TRBD1. The CDR3 runs to 16 residues. The V gene end was trimmed by 6 bases and the J gene end by 1 base; junction bases not matched to a gene: 10. CDR1 and CDR2 (germline): MDHEN, SYDVKM. This CDR3 reads CASSAQPGQGSYEQYF. DNA for the CDR3: TGTGCCAGCAGCGCCCAGCCGGGACAGGGTTCCTACGAGCAGTACTTC.

The genes are TRBV18 and TRBJ1-3, with 9 bases that match TRBD1. Germline-derived CDR1 and CDR2 are KGHSH and LQKENI. V lost 6 bases and J lost 6; bases outside the gene matches: 3. The CDR3 is 13 residues long. In nucleotides, the CDR3 is TGTGCCAGCTCTCTACAGGGGGCAAACACCATATATTTT. Protein: CASSLQGANTIYF.

The chain uses TRBV6-5 and TRBJ1-5; D not resolved. The V gene lost 8 bases and the J gene lost 6 bases, with 14 bases spanning the gap. The CDR3 length is 13 residues. The germline V gene encodes CDR1 MNHEY and CDR2 SVGAGI. This chain's CDR3 is CASEHISGQPQHF. The CDR3 DNA reads as TGTGCCAGCGAGCATATCAGCGGTCAGCCCCAGCATTTT.

J is TRBJ2-1 and V is TRBV9; TRBD2 agrees at 8 bases. This CDR3 has 14 amino acids. CDR1 and CDR2 from the germline V gene are SGDLS and YYNGEE. Trimming took 0 bases from V and 11 from J; bases not matched to a gene: 7. CDR3 nucleotide sequence: TGTGCCAGCAGCGTAGGAGGTAGCGGGGATAAGCAGTTCTTC. The encoded protein is CASSVGGSGDKQFF.

The V gene is TRBV28, the J gene TRBJ1-1, with D hard to call. V lost 3 bases to trimming and J lost 2 bases, with 7 bases between them. The CDR3 extends over 13 amino acids. The V gene's germline CDR1 is MDHEN and CDR2 SYDVKM. The CDR3 spells CASSFGSNTEAFF. In nucleotides, the CDR3 is TGTGCCAGCAGTTTTGGGAGCAACACTGAAGCTTTCTTT.

The V call is TRBV6-2 or TRBV6-3, the J call TRBJ2-7; 7 bases agree with TRBD1. Germline V CDR1 and CDR2: MNHEY, SVGEGT. The V and J ends lost 6 bases and 4 bases, in that order; junction bases with no gene match: 9. The CDR3 consists of 14 residues. CDR3 in DNA: TGTGCCAGCAGCGCAACAGGGGCACTTTACGAGCAGTACTTC. This translates into CASSATGALYEQYF.

This chain joins TRBV4-2 and TRBJ2-7, with 10 nucleotides matching TRBD2. This CDR3 spans 15 amino acids. Germline V gene data show CDR1 as LGHNA and CDR2 as YNFKEQ. The ends lost 3 bases at V and 5 bases at J; junction bases unmatched: 7. The CDR3 DNA sequence: TGTGCCAGCAGCCAGCCGGGACTAGCGTTTAACGAGCAGTACTTC. Translated: CASSQPGLAFNEQYF.